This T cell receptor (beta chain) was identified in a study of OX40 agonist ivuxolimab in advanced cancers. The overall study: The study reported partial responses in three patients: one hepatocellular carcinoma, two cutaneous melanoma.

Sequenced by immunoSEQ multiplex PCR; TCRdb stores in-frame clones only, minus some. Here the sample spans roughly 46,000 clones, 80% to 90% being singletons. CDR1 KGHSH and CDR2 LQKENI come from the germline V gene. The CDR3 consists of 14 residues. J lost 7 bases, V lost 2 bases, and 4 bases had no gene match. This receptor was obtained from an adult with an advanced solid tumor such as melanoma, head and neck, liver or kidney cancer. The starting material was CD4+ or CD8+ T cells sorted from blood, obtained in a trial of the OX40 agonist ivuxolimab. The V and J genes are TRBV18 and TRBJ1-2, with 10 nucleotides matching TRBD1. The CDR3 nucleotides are TGTGCCAGCTCACCAAGTGGGACAGGGGCTGGCTACACCTTC. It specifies CASSPSGTGAGYTF. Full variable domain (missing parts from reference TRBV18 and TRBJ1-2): NAGVMQNPRHLVRRRGQEARLRCSPMKGHSHVYWYRQLPEEGLKFMVYLQKENIIDESGMPKERFSAEFPKEGPSILRIQQVVRGDSAAYFCASSPSGTGAGYTFGSGTRLTVV.